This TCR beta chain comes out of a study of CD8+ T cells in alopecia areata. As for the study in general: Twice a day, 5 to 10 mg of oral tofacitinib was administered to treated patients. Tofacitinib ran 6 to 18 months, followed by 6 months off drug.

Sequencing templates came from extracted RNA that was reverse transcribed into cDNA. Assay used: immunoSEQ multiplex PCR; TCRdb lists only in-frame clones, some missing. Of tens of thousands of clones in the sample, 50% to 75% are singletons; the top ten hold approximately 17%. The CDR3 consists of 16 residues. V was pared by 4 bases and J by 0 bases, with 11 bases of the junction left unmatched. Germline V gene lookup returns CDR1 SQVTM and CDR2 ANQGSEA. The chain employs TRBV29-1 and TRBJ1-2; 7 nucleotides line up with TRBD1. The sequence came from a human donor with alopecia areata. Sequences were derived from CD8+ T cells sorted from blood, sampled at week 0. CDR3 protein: CSVAIDRDSTNYGYTF. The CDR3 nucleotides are TGCAGCGTTGCGATTGACCGGGACAGTACTAACTATGGCTACACCTTC.